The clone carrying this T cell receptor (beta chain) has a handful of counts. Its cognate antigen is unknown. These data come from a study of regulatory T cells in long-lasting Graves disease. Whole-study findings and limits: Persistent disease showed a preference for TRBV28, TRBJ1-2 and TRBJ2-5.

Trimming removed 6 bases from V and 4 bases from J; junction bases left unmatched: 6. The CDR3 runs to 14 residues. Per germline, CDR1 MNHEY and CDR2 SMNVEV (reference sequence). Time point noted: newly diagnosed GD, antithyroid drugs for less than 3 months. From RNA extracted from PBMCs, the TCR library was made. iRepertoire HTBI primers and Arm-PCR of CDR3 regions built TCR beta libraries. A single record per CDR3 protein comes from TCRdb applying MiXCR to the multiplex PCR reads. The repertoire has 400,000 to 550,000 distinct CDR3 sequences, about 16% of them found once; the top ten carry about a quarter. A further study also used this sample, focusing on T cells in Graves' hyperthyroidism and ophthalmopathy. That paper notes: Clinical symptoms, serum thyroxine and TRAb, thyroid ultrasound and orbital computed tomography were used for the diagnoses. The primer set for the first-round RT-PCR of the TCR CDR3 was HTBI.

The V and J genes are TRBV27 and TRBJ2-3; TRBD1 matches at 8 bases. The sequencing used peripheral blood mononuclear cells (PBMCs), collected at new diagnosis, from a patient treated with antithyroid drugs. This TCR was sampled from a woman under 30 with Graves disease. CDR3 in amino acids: CASSGAGGADTQYF. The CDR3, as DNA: TGTGCCAGCAGCGGAGCAGGGGGCGCAGATACGCAGTATTTT.